This T cell receptor beta chain was captured in a study of cytomegalovirus exposure and HLA in healthy donors. PCR employed 60 Vbeta and 13 Jbeta primers. TCRdb keeps only in-frame clones here, not all; method: immunoSEQ multiplex PCR. The data hold about 170,000 clones, with over 70% observed a single time. This receptor was taken from a female donor in good health and CMV-seronegative. Input material: PBMCs.

This CDR3 is CASSPQRGSADTQYF. The CDR3, as DNA: TGTGCCAGCAGCCCCCAGCGGGGGTCAGCAGATACGCAGTATTTT. This chain joins TRBV5-4 and TRBJ2-3, with 8 bases identical to TRBD2. Germline V lookup: CDR1 SGHNT, CDR2 YYREEE (reference sequence). The length of the CDR3 is 15 residues. Unmatched junction bases numbered 8, after V lost 4 bases and J lost 4 bases.